Each of the 26 T cell receptor beta chains below was sequenced from the same sample in a study of pediatric ulcerative colitis. Assay: immunoSEQ multiplex PCR; the TCRdb copy retains only in-frame clones and omits some. The sample yields tens of thousands of clones, around 76% seen once. One to two pinch biopsies were taken from the rectum during colonoscopy. Material: gut tissue. Receptors were obtained from a girl between 5 and 17 years old with moderate ulcerative colitis.

The J gene is TRBJ2-7, the V gene TRBV4-2; 8 nucleotides agree with TRBD1. Germline CDR1 and CDR2: LGHNA and YNFKEQ. This CDR3 spans 14 amino acids. V lost 4 bases and J lost 3; bases outside the gene matches: 5. The chain's CDR3 is CASSPGQGDYEQYF. In DNA form, the CDR3 reads TGTGCCAGCAGCCCCGGACAGGGAGACTACGAGCAGTACTTC.

V usage is TRBV5-1 and J usage is TRBJ2-7, with a possible D match to TRBD1 (6 bases). Germline lookup yields CDR1 SGHRS and CDR2 YFSETQ. The CDR3 spans 14 residues. The V end lost 2 bases, the J end lost 2 bases, and 11 bases lay between the germline ends. The CDR3 here is CASSFGTTTYEQYF. For the CDR3, the DNA is TGCGCCAGCAGCTTTGGGACAACAACCTACGAGCAGTACTTC.

The chain joins TRBV11-2 to TRBJ2-2; no firm D call. V gave up 6 bases and J gave up 5 bases, with 10 bases separating them. Germline CDR1 SGHAT, CDR2 FQNNGV. The CDR3 covers 13 residues. The CDR3 here is CASSFQATGELFF. The CDR3 DNA reads TGTGCCAGCAGTTTCCAGGCTACCGGGGAGCTGTTTTTT.

A single count supports this clone. The rearrangement joins TRBV11-2 to TRBJ2-7; D is unresolved. The CDR3 is made up of 11 amino acids. CDR1 and CDR2 (germline): SGHAT, FQNNGV. The V end lost 4 bases, the J end lost 5 bases, and 6 bases lay between the germline ends. The CDR3 loop is CASSSGHEQYF. The CDR3 DNA reads TGTGCCAGCAGCTCCGGTCACGAGCAGTACTTC.

The gene calls are TRBV28 and TRBJ1-2; the D is unclear. The CDR3 loop spans 11 amino acids. From germline, CDR1 is MDHEN and CDR2 SYDVKM. The V end was cut by 5 bases, the J end by 4 bases, with 5 bases between. CDR3 DNA sequence: TGTGCCAGCAGTGGCGGCTATGGCTACACCTTC. Its translation is CASSGGYGYTF.

This chain connects TRBV28 to TRBJ1-2; TRBD1 matches 9 bases. J gave up 3 bases and V 3 bases, and 5 bases lay outside the gene matches. CDR3 length: 15 residues. Per germline, CDR1 MDHEN and CDR2 SYDVKM. This CDR3 is CASSLSGQGDYGYTF. CDR3 nucleotide sequence: TGTGCCAGCAGTTTGTCGGGACAGGGTGACTATGGCTACACCTTC.

The V call is TRBV11-3, the J call TRBJ2-7, with D perhaps assigned TRBD1 or TRBD2 (5 bases each). CDR3 length: 14 amino acids. The V and J ends lost 0 bases and 5 bases respectively, with 11 bases between them. Germline CDR1 SGHNT, CDR2 YENEEA. The CDR3: CASSLDPGRDEQYF. DNA for the CDR3: TGTGCCAGCAGCTTAGACCCGGGACGGGACGAGCAGTACTTC.

V usage is TRBV5-6 and J usage is TRBJ1-4; 7 bases fit TRBD1. V shed 5 bases and J 7 bases; nucleotides not matched to a gene: 11. CDR3 length: 15 amino acids. The germline V gene has CDR1 SGHDT and CDR2 YYEEEE. CDR3 nucleotide sequence: TGTGCCAGCAGTGGGGACAGCCTTAGGGCTGAAAAACTGTTTTTT. Translation gives CASSGDSLRAEKLFF.

The chain recombines TRBV5-1 with TRBJ2-1; 9 positions agree with TRBD1. CDR1 is SGHRS and CDR2 is YFSETQ in the germline V gene. The CDR3 runs 16 residues. V lost 4 bases and J lost 0; bases outside the gene matches: 5. In nucleotides, the CDR3 is TGCGCCAGCAGCCGGGGGGACAGGGTCTCCTACAATGAGCAGTTCTTC. It specifies CASSRGDRVSYNEQFF.

The chain uses TRBV9 and TRBJ2-1; 9 bases map to TRBD1. V trimming: 4 bases; J trimming: 6 bases; junction bases outside the gene matches: 8. Germline CDR1 SGDLS, CDR2 YYNGEE. The CDR3 runs 15 residues. CDR3 sequence: CASSRGQGSVNEQFF. The CDR3 bases are TGTGCCAGCAGCCGAGGACAGGGGAGTGTCAATGAGCAGTTCTTC.

The chain employs TRBV11-1 and TRBJ2-1; possibly TRBD2 for D (5 bases). CDR3 size: 16 residues. With 3 bases removed from V and 10 bases from J, the gap between germline ends came to 22 bases. Germline V gene data show CDR1 as SGHAT and CDR2 as FQDESV (reference sequence). Written as DNA, the CDR3 is TGTGCCAGCAGCTTCCGGACGGGGTCCTTCTTACAGGAGCAGTTCTTC. It codes for CASSFRTGSFLQEQFF.

A single count supports this clone. The CDR3 nucleotides read TGTGCCACCAGCCTTCACGGCCACTCGGAGGGGGAGCTGTTTTTT. Its protein is CATSLHGHSEGELFF. The chain recombines TRBV15 with TRBJ2-2; D is undetermined. CDR3 length: 15 residues. Germline CDR1 LNHNV, CDR2 YYDKDF (reference sequence). Between the trimmed V and J ends, which lost 5 bases and 8 bases, there was a span of 18 bases.

The chain has TRBV27 and TRBJ2-4; 9 bases map to TRBD2. In germline, CDR1 is MNHEY, CDR2 SMNVEV (reference sequence). CDR3 length equals 16 residues. V trimming: 8 bases; J trimming: 7 bases; junction bases outside the gene matches: 15. The CDR3 loop reads CASVAPTAGGGNIQYF. CDR3 nucleotide sequence: TGTGCCAGCGTAGCCCCCACAGCGGGAGGTGGGAACATTCAGTACTTC.

This clone was seen only once. CDR3 in amino acids: CSVDHSTEPNEQFF. The DNA for the CDR3 is TGCAGCGTTGACCATTCGACGGAGCCGAATGAGCAGTTCTTC. This chain joins TRBV29-1 and TRBJ2-1; the D is unclear. Trimming removed 3 bases at V and 7 bases at J, with 16 bases between. Germline V CDR1 and CDR2: SQVTM, ANQGSEA. This CDR3 is 14 amino acids long.

The chain carries TRBV6-1 and TRBJ1-2; no reliable D call. The CDR3 has 15 residues. The ends were cut back, 2 bases at V and 5 bases at J, with 15 bases in the middle. Per germline, CDR1 MNHNS and CDR2 SASEGT. CDR3 in amino acids: CASSETWMAWYGYTF. Here the CDR3 DNA reads TGTGCCAGCAGTGAAACGTGGATGGCTTGGTATGGCTACACCTTC.

This clone was recorded once. This chain uses TRBV9 with TRBJ1-3, with TRBD1 matching 7 bases. This CDR3 spans 14 amino acids. Germline values: CDR1 SGDLS, CDR2 YYNGEE. V dropped 3 bases and J dropped 2; count of bases not matched to a gene: 2. The CDR3 spells CASSADRAGNTIYF. In DNA, the CDR3 is TGTGCCAGCAGCGCCGACAGGGCTGGAAACACCATATATTTT.

V gene TRBV11-2 combines with J gene TRBJ2-7; D not resolved. This CDR3 comprises 12 residues. In germline, CDR1 is SGHAT, CDR2 FQNNGV. The V end was cut by 3 bases, the J end by 6 bases, with 9 bases between. CDR3 loop: CASSFSFSEQYF. CDR3 bases: TGTGCCAGCAGCTTCTCGTTCAGCGAGCAGTACTTC. Filled out from reference TRBV11-2 and TRBJ2-7, the complete variable domain reads EAGVAQSPRYKIIEKRQSVAFWCNPISGHATLYWYQQILGQGPKLLIQFQNNGVVDDSQLPKDRFSAERLKGVDSTLKIQPAKLEDSAVYLCASSFSFSEQYFGPGTRLTVT.

This chain links TRBV6-1 with TRBJ2-7; maybe TRBD1 (6 bases). Germline CDR1 is MNHNS and CDR2 is SASEGT. This CDR3 is built from 12 residues. Between the trimmed V and J ends, which lost 8 bases and 1 base, there was a span of 9 bases. Here the CDR3 DNA reads TGTGCCAGCGAGGGGGTTTCCTACGAGCAGTACTTC. It translates to CASEGVSYEQYF.

The chain combines TRBV6-5 with TRBJ2-7; D remains ambiguous. The CDR3 runs 13 residues. V was cut by 2 bases and J by 4 bases, with 9 bases left in between. Germline V gene sequence: CDR1 MNHEY, CDR2 SVGAGI. The CDR3 DNA sequence: TGTGCCAGCAGTTACACCGTGGGGTACGAGCAGTACTTC. This encodes CASSYTVGYEQYF.

The rearrangement joins TRBV19 to TRBJ1-4; D may be TRBD1 (6 bases). Germline V lookup: CDR1 LNHDA, CDR2 SQIVND (reference sequence). The CDR3 has 15 amino acids. V lost 2 bases and J 0 bases, leaving 7 bases between the germline ends. Here the CDR3 reads CASSIWGPTNEKLFF. CDR3 coding DNA: TGTGCCAGTAGTATATGGGGGCCAACTAATGAAAAACTGTTTTTT. Full variable domain (outside the CDR3, taken from reference TRBV19 and TRBJ1-4): DGGITQSPKYLFRKEGQNVTLSCEQNLNHDAMYWYRQDPGQGLRLIYYSQIVNDFQKGDIAEGYSVSREKKESFPLTVTSAQKNPTAFYLCASSIWGPTNEKLFFGSGTQLSVL.

V and J are TRBV30 and TRBJ2-1, with D unclear. V gave up 0 bases and J gave up 6 bases, with 12 bases separating them. Germline V gene lookup returns CDR1 GTSNPN and CDR2 SVGIG (reference sequence). CDR3 length: 14 amino acids. The CDR3 spells CAWSVRGGPNEQFF. The CDR3 DNA follows: TGTGCCTGGAGTGTACGAGGCGGACCCAATGAGCAGTTCTTC.

This clone has a handful of counts. V and J are TRBV19 and TRBJ1-5; a possible D gene is TRBD1 (6 bases). Trimming left V 1 base short and J 3 bases short, with 16 bases between. This CDR3 is built from 17 residues. The germline V gene has CDR1 LNHDA and CDR2 SQIVND (reference sequence). For the CDR3, the DNA is TGTGCCAGTAGTATAGTGGGGGCAGGGATCCACAATCAGCCCCAGCATTTT. Translation: CASSIVGAGIHNQPQHF.

The chain is built from TRBV29-1 and TRBJ2-3, with D perhaps TRBD2 (5 bases). This CDR3 contains 15 residues. Deletions cut 7 bases from V and 3 bases from J, with 20 bases between. Germline-derived CDR1 and CDR2 are SQVTM and ANQGSEA. The DNA for the CDR3 is TGCAGCGCCGTGGGTCGATCGAGGGCAACAGATACGCAGTATTTT. Translation gives CSAVGRSRATDTQYF.

The chain couples TRBV18 to TRBJ2-1, with 8 nucleotides matching TRBD2. CDR1 and CDR2 from the germline V gene are KGHSH and LQKENI. The CDR3 has 17 residues. V lost 4 bases, J lost 2 bases, and 10 bases stayed unmatched. The chain's CDR3 is CASSLRYSGVTYNEQFF. CDR3 in DNA: TGTGCCAGCTCACTCCGTTATAGCGGGGTCACCTACAATGAGCAGTTCTTC.

This chain uses TRBV9 with TRBJ2-7; 8 bases match TRBD2. CDR3 length: 14 amino acids. Germline assignment: CDR1 SGDLS and CDR2 YYNGEE. The trim removed 4 bases at V and 6 bases at J, leaving 9 bases unmatched. The CDR3 DNA sequence: TGTGCCAGCAGCCCAAGACCTAGCGGGTTCGAGCAGTACTTC. Amino acid sequence: CASSPRPSGFEQYF.

This clone showed up just a few times. The chain links TRBV30 to TRBJ1-4, with D perhaps TRBD1 (5 bases). The CDR3 runs to 13 residues. Trimming took 0 bases from V and 14 from J, leaving 16 bases between them. Germline CDR1 is GTSNPN and CDR2 is SVGIG (reference sequence). The CDR3 sequence: CAWSVLIDSSLFF. CDR3 in DNA: TGTGCCTGGAGTGTACTTATCGACAGTTCCCTGTTTTTT.